Listed here are 25 T cell receptor beta chains from one sample, sequenced in a study of cytomegalovirus exposure and HLA in healthy donors (dated by TCRdb to about 2017). Receptor amplification or capture employed the immunoSEQ multiplex PCR assay. What TCRdb holds here is the immuneACCESS table cut down to in-frame rearrangements. Part of the clones is not present; checked against another copy, under half of the missing clones reflect an unresolved V gene, and the others are unexplained. The sample table holds about 98,000 clones, of which about 95% were seen once. The ten largest make up roughly 0.82% of the sample. Sequences were obtained from PBMCs. The receptors were sampled from a woman aged 18-35 years in good health and CMV-seronegative.

About this clone: Mismatch with germline at one junction end may stem from a read error. The rearrangement links TRBV25-1 to TRBJ2-3; the D gene is possibly TRBD1 (6 bases). The CDR3 is made up of 14 amino acids. CDR1 MGHDK and CDR2 SYGVNS come from the germline V gene. CDR3 amino acids: CASSDSLFGDTPHF. The CDR3 coding sequence is TGTGCCAGCAGTGACTCCTTATTTGGGGACACTCCCCATTTT.

This chain links TRBV7-8 with TRBJ2-5, with 11 bases matching TRBD1. The CDR3 contains 16 residues. With 4 bases clipped from V and 5 bases from J, the junction kept 9 bases outside the gene matches. Germline V CDR1 and CDR2: SGHVS, FQNEAQ. The CDR3, as DNA: TGTGCCAGCAGCTGGCGGAGGACAGGGGGCTTGGAGACCCAGTACTTC. This codes for CASSWRRTGGLETQYF.

The gene calls are TRBV7-2 and TRBJ2-3; D gene ambiguous. The V end lost 2 bases, the J end lost 0 bases, and 15 bases lay between the germline ends. This CDR3 contains 17 residues. The germline CDR1 and CDR2 sequences are SGHTA and FQGNSA. The CDR3 DNA is TGTGCCAGCAGCTTAATGGGCCGAGCCTTTAGCACAGATACGCAGTATTTT. Translated, it gives CASSLMGRAFSTDTQYF. The whole variable domain, remainder taken from reference TRBV7-2 and TRBJ2-3, is GAGVSQSPSNKVTEKGKDVELRCDPISGHTALYWYRQSLGQGLEFLIYFQGNSAPDKSGLPSDRFSAERTGGSVSTLTIQRTQQEDSAVYLCASSLMGRAFSTDTQYFGPGTRLTVL.

The count of this clone is one. This rearrangement joins TRBV6-5 to TRBJ1-2; 8 bases agree with TRBD1. CDR3 length equals 14 residues. V lost 5 bases to trimming and J lost 7 bases; unmatched junction nucleotides: 9. Germline values: CDR1 MNHEY, CDR2 SVGAGI. The CDR3 nucleotides read TGTGCCAGCAGTCCAGGGGCAGGGGGCACTGGCTACACCTTC. Protein: CASSPGAGGTGYTF.

The chain recombines TRBV23-1 with TRBJ1-1; D is ambiguous. TRBV23-1 is reported as an ORF; its role is uncertain. This CDR3 contains 14 residues. Between the trimmed V and J ends, which lost 0 bases and 4 bases, there was a span of 9 bases. Here the CDR3 DNA reads TGCGCCAGCAGTCAATCGCGGGTGCTCACTGAAGCTTTCTTT. Translation: CASSQSRVLTEAFF.

The rearrangement uses TRBV2 and TRBJ1-1; D ambiguous. This CDR3 is built from 14 residues. CDR1 and CDR2 (germline): SNHLY, FYNNEI. Trimming shortened V by 9 bases and J by 0 bases, and 14 bases separated the two germline ends. The CDR3: CARSPGTVNTEAFF. CDR3 DNA sequence: TGTGCCAGGAGCCCCGGCACAGTGAACACTGAAGCTTTCTTT.

This clone has just one count. J is TRBJ2-3 and V is TRBV18; tentative D call: TRBD2 (5 bases). The CDR3 has 14 residues. V lost 0 bases and J 10 bases, leaving 14 bases between the germline ends. Germline-derived CDR1 and CDR2 are KGHSH and LQKENI. The CDR3 DNA sequence: TGTGCCAGCTCACCACCGCAGGCAGGAGGCTCGCAGTATTTT. Translated, it gives CASSPPQAGGSQYF. The full variable domain, rest sourced from reference TRBV18 and TRBJ2-3, is NAGVMQNPRHLVRRRGQEARLRCSPMKGHSHVYWYRQLPEEGLKFMVYLQKENIIDESGMPKERFSAEFPKEGPSILRIQQVVRGDSAAYFCASSPPQAGGSQYFGPGTRLTVL.

This clone turned up a few times. J is TRBJ1-4 and V is TRBV19; TRBD1 agrees at 7 bases. Unmatched junction bases numbered 7, after V lost 4 bases and J lost 5 bases. In germline, CDR1 is LNHDA, CDR2 SQIVND (reference sequence). The CDR3 spans 15 residues. CDR3 coding DNA: TGTGCCAGTAGTACAAGGGACAGCTCCAATGAAAAACTGTTTTTT. Translation: CASSTRDSSNEKLFF.

The J gene is TRBJ2-1, the V gene TRBV6-6, with TRBD2 matching 13 bases. Germline assignment: CDR1 MNHNY and CDR2 SVGAGI (reference sequence). CDR3 length: 13 amino acids. Germline trimming cut 6 bases from V and 7 bases from J; bases unmatched to any gene: 0. CDR3 protein: CASRLAGGNEQFF. The CDR3 DNA is TGTGCCAGCAGACTAGCGGGAGGGAATGAGCAGTTCTTC.

The chain employs TRBV5-1 and TRBJ1-1; D gene uncertain. V was clipped by 0 bases and J by 5 bases, with 11 bases between them. Germline CDR1 reads SGHRS; CDR2 reads YFSETQ. CDR3 length: 14 amino acids. This CDR3 is CASSLVQASTEAFF. The CDR3 DNA follows: TGCGCCAGCAGCTTGGTCCAGGCGAGTACTGAAGCTTTCTTT.

This chain joins TRBV29-1 and TRBJ2-6, with 8 bases that match TRBD1. CDR1 and CDR2 from the germline V gene are SQVTM and ANQGSEA. There are 17 residues in the CDR3. The trim removed 4 bases at V and 3 bases at J, leaving 11 bases unmatched. CDR3 bases: TGCAGCGTTGTCACAGGGGGAGTTTCGGGTGGGGCCAACGTCCTGACTTTC. Its protein is CSVVTGGVSGGANVLTF.

The chain has TRBV9 and TRBJ2-3; 12 bases agree with TRBD2. Germline V gives CDR1 SGDLS, CDR2 YYNGEE. This CDR3 has 17 residues. V shed 4 bases, J shed 2 bases, and the junction held 8 bases outside the gene matches. Here the CDR3 DNA reads TGTGCCAGCAGCCCCTTCGGACTAGCGGGGACCACAGATACGCAGTATTTT. It is translated as CASSPFGLAGTTDTQYF.

The chain recombines TRBV25-1 with TRBJ1-1; 8 nucleotides match TRBD1. After removal of 6 bases from V and 7 bases from J, the junction contained 13 bases not matched to a gene. Looked up from germline, CDR1 is MGHDK and CDR2 is SYGVNS. CDR3 length: 15 residues. CDR3 bases: TGTGCCAGCAGAGCGACACGACAGGGGTCGAGTGAAGCTTTCTTT. Its protein is CASRATRQGSSEAFF.

This chain uses TRBV12-5 with TRBJ2-7, with D maybe TRBD2 (7 bases). The CDR3 consists of 17 residues. Trimming took off 6 bases at V and 0 bases at J, with 21 bases between the two ends. Germline CDR1 reads LGHNT; CDR2 reads FRNRAP. CDR3 sequence (DNA): TGTGCTAGTGGACTCCCAGAGAAGGGGGGGAACTCCTACGAGCAGTACTTC. As protein: CASGLPEKGGNSYEQYF.

This clone has just one count. The genes are TRBV2 and TRBJ1-4; 10 nucleotides align to TRBD1. The CDR3 contains 14 residues. The germline gives CDR1 SNHLY, CDR2 FYNNEI. The J segment lost 8 bases and the V segment lost 6 bases, leaving 6 bases of the junction unmatched. The CDR3 loop is CASRLTGGLEKLFF. DNA for the CDR3: TGTGCCAGCAGATTGACAGGGGGCCTCGAAAAACTGTTTTTT.

On this clone itself: Other nucleotide sequences from this sample produce the same CDR3. J is TRBJ1-1 and V is TRBV27, with a tentative D call TRBD1 (5 bases). Looked up from germline, CDR1 is MNHEY and CDR2 is SMNVEV (reference sequence). The CDR3 sequence is 13 residues long. V lost 3 bases and J lost 5, with 10 bases in between. CDR3 region: CASSFGGGTEAFF. CDR3 nucleotide sequence: TGTGCCAGCAGTTTTGGGGGAGGGACTGAAGCTTTCTTT.

V is TRBV7-8 and J is TRBJ2-1; D gene ambiguous. V was shortened by 0 bases and J by 8 bases, with 14 bases between the two germline ends. CDR1 and CDR2 (germline): SGHVS, FQNEAQ. This CDR3 has 15 amino acids. Here the CDR3 DNA reads TGTGCCAGCAGCTTAGCGCTAGTTAGGCTCCATGAGCAGTTCTTC. This encodes CASSLALVRLHEQFF.

The gene calls are TRBV19 and TRBJ1-5; D gene ambiguous. The CDR3 runs to 12 residues. The germline V gene encodes CDR1 LNHDA and CDR2 SQIVND (reference sequence). Trimming left V 3 bases short and J 10 bases short, with 10 bases between. The DNA of the CDR3 is TGTGCCAGTAGTATCGGGGTAATCCCCCAGCATTTT. Translating it yields CASSIGVIPQHF.

The chain uses TRBV5-3 and TRBJ2-4, with a tentative D call TRBD1 (6 bases). TRBV5-3 counts as an open reading frame of uncertain function. The CDR3 is 15 amino acids. V was shortened by 3 bases and J by 1 base, with 11 bases between the two germline ends. The CDR3 nucleotides are TGTGCCAGAAGCTCATGCGACAGGGCCAAAAACATTCAGTACTTC. This encodes CARSSCDRAKNIQYF.

This clone was seen a single time. The rearrangement joins TRBV2 to TRBJ2-7; TRBD2 might be the D (5 bases). The CDR3 is 11 residues long. Trimming stripped 9 bases from V and 4 bases from J, with 10 bases between. Germline V gene data show CDR1 as SNHLY and CDR2 as FYNNEI. The DNA of the CDR3 is TGTGCCAGTTCGGGGTTGTACGAGCAGTACTTC. It specifies CASSGLYEQYF.

The chain is built from TRBV6-4 and TRBJ2-2; 10 positions agree with TRBD2. The length of the CDR3 is 15 residues. The V gene end was trimmed by 7 bases and the J gene end by 4 bases; junction bases not matched to a gene: 6. Germline-derived CDR1 and CDR2 are MRHNA and SNTAGT. This CDR3 reads CASTELAGSTGELFF. The CDR3 nucleotides are TGTGCCAGCACGGAACTAGCGGGAAGCACCGGGGAGCTGTTTTTT.

V gene TRBV15 combines with J gene TRBJ1-3; no firm D call. The CDR3 consists of 15 residues. The germline gives CDR1 LNHNV, CDR2 YYDKDF (reference sequence). V dropped 0 bases and J dropped 0 bases, with 6 bases sitting between them. CDR3 protein: CATSRDIGSGNTIYF. Here the CDR3 DNA reads TGTGCCACCAGCAGAGACATCGGCTCTGGAAACACCATATATTTT.

The sample holds a few counts of this clone. V is TRBV5-1 and J is TRBJ2-7; TRBD2 matches at 10 bases. Trimming at V came to 4 bases and at J to 1 base, leaving 5 bases not matched to a gene. Germline loops: CDR1 SGHRS, CDR2 YFSETQ. The CDR3 contains 15 residues. DNA for the CDR3: TGCGCCAGCAGCGGAAGCGGGAGGGGGTCCTACGAGCAGTACTTC. It yields the protein CASSGSGRGSYEQYF.

The gene calls are TRBV11-2 and TRBJ2-5; D perhaps matches TRBD2 (6 bases). V lost 1 base to trimming and J lost 2 bases, with 17 bases between them. CDR3 length equals 17 residues. The V gene's germline CDR1 is SGHAT and CDR2 FQNNGV. As DNA, the CDR3 is TGTGCCAGCAGCTTAGGGGTTGCGGGAAACGGACAAGAGACCCAGTACTTC. Its protein product is CASSLGVAGNGQETQYF.

A word on this clone: One junction end does not reproduce the germline sequence, and a read error may be involved. V is TRBV2 and J is TRBJ1-1; 7 nucleotides line up with TRBD1. The CDR3 runs to 14 residues. Germline lookup yields CDR1 SNHLY and CDR2 FYNNEI. CDR3 region: CASGEGQLNTEAFF. DNA for the CDR3: TGTGCCAGCGGTGAGGGACAGTTGAACACTGAAGCTTTCTTT.